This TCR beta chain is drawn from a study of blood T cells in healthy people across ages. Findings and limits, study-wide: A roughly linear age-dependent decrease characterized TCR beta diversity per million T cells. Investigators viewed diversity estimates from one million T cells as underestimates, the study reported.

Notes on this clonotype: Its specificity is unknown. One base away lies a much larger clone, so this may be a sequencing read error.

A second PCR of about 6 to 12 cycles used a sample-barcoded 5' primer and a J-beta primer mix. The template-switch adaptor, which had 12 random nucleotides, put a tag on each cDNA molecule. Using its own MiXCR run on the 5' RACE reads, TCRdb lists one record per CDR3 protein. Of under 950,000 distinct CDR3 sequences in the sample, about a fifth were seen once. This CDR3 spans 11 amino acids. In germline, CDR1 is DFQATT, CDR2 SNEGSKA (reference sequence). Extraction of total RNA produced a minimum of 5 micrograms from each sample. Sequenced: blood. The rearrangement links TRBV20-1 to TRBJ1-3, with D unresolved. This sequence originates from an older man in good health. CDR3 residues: CSLDSGTTIYF. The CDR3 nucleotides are TGCAGTTTGGACTCTGGAACCACCATATATTTT.